This T cell receptor (beta chain) was retrieved from a study of CD8+ T cells in alopecia areata. The authors extracted RNA and reverse transcribed it into cDNA as the sequencing template. Assay: immunoSEQ multiplex PCR; the TCRdb copy retains only in-frame clones and omits some. The table has over 90,000 clones, around 60% seen once. The CDR3 is 11 amino acids. V was cut by 2 bases and J by 13 bases, with 11 bases left in between. Germline V gene lookup returns CDR1 SNHLY and CDR2 FYNNEI. Sequences were obtained from CD4+ T cells sorted from blood. This TCR derives from a human donor in good health. The gene calls are TRBV2 and TRBJ2-5; tentative D call: TRBD1 (7 bases). The CDR3 nucleotides are TGTGCCAGCAGTGAACGGAGGGGGCCGTACTTC. Its translation is CASSERRGPYF.